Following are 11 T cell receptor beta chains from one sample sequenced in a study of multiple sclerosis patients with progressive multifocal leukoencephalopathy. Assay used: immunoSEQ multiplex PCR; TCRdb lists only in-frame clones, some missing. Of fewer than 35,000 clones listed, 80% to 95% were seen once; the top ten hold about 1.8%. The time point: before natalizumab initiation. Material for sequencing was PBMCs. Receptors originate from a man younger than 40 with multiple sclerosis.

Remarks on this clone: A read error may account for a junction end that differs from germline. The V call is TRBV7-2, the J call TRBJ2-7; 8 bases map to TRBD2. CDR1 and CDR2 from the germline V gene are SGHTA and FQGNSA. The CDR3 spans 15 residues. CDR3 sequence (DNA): TGTGCCAGCAGCCTAGCGGCGGGAGGATCCTACGAGCAGTACTTC. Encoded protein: CASSLAAGGSYEQYF.

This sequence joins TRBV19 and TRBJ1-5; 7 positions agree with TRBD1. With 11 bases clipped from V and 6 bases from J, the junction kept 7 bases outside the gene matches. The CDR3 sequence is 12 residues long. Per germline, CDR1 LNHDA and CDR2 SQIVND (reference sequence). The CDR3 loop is CASTGLSQPQHF. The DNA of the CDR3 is TGTGCCTCGACAGGGCTGAGTCAGCCCCAGCATTTT.

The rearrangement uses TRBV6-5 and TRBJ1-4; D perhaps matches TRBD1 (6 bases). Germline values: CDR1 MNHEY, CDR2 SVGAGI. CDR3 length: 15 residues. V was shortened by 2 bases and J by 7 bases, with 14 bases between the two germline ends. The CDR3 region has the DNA TGTGCCAGCAGTTACAGCTTACAGGGACGTGAAAAACTGTTTTTT. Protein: CASSYSLQGREKLFF.

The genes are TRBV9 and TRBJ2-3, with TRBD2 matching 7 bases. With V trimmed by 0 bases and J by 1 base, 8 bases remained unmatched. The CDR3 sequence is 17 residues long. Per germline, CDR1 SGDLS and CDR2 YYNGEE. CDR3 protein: CASSVERKAGRTDTQYF. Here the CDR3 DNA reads TGTGCCAGCAGCGTAGAAAGGAAAGCGGGGCGCACAGATACGCAGTATTTT.

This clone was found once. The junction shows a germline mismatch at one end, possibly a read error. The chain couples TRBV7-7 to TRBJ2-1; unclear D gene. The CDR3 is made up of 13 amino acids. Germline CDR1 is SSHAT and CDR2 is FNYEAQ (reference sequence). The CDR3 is CASSLGNGNEQFF. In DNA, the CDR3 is TGTGCTAGCAGCTTAGGGAACGGGAATGAGCAGTTCTTC.

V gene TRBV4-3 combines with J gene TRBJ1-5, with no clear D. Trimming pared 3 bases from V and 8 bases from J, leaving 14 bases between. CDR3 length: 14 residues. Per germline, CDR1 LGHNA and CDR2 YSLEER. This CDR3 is CASSHLQSAKPQHF. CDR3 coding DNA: TGCGCCAGCAGCCACCTCCAGTCAGCCAAGCCCCAGCATTTT.

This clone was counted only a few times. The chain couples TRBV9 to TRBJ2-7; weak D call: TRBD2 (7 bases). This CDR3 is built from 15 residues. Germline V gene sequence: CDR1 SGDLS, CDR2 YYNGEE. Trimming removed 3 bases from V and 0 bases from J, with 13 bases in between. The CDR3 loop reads CASSEGGASSYEQYF. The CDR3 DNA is TGTGCCAGCAGCGAAGGGGGGGCCAGCTCCTACGAGCAGTACTTC.

Here the CDR3 reads CASSFGQGRGYTF. The CDR3, as DNA: TGCGCCAGCAGCTTCGGACAGGGAAGGGGCTACACCTTC. This chain connects TRBV5-1 to TRBJ1-2, with TRBD1 matching 8 bases. Per the germline V gene, CDR1 is SGHRS and CDR2 is YFSETQ. The CDR3 has 13 amino acids. J lost 8 bases, V lost 2 bases, and 5 bases had no gene match.

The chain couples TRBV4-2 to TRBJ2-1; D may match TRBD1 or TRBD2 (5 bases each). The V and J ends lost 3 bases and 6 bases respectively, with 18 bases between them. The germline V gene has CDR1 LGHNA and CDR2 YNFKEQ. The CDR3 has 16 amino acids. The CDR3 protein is CASSQHQGGLSNEQFF. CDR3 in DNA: TGTGCCAGCAGCCAGCACCAGGGTGGACTGTCCAATGAGCAGTTCTTC.

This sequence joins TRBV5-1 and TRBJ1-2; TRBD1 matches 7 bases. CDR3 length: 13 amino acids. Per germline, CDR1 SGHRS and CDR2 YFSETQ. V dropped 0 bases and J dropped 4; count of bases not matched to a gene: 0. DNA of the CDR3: TGCGCCAGCAGCTTGGACAGGGGCTATGGCTACACCTTC. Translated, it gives CASSLDRGYGYTF.

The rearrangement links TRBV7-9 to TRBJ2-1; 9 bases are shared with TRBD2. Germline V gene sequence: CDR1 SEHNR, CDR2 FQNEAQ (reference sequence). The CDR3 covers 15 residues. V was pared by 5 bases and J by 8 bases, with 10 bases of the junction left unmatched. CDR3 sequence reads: CASSPVVAGVDEQFF. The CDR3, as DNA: TGTGCCAGCAGCCCCGTGGTAGCGGGAGTGGATGAGCAGTTCTTC.